Shown below are 2 T cell receptor beta chains from a single sample sequenced in a study of OX40 agonist ivuxolimab in advanced cancers. The receptor library was made with the immunoSEQ multiplex PCR assay. This immuneACCESS table, as held by TCRdb, lists in-frame sequences with V and J called but not all clones. Of the missing ones, under half trace to an unresolved V gene in checked studies; the others have no known cause. Counted in this sample were tens of thousands of clones; approximately 81% of them appeared once. The ten top clones hold 5% of the sample. Source: CD4+ or CD8+ T cells sorted from blood, taken in a trial of the OX40 agonist ivuxolimab. The receptors originated from an adult with an advanced solid tumor such as melanoma, head and neck, liver or kidney cancer.

J is TRBJ1-3 and V is TRBV7-3; D unresolved. Deletions cut 3 bases from V and 0 bases from J, with 12 bases between. Germline V lookup: CDR1 SGHTA, CDR2 FQGTGA. CDR3 size: 16 residues. DNA for the CDR3: TGTGCCAGCAGCTTCGGGCCCGGAGCCTCTGGAAACACCATATATTTT. Translating it yields CASSFGPGASGNTIYF.

The chain combines TRBV4-2 with TRBJ2-1, with TRBD2 identical over 8 bases. The V and J ends lost 0 bases and 2 bases, in that order; junction bases with no gene match: 6. Germline CDR1 is LGHNA and CDR2 is YNFKEQ. The CDR3 runs 17 residues. The CDR3 region has the DNA TGTGCCAGCAGCCAAGAGGCGGGGCGGGGGGCCTACAATGAGCAGTTCTTC. Its translation is CASSQEAGRGAYNEQFF.